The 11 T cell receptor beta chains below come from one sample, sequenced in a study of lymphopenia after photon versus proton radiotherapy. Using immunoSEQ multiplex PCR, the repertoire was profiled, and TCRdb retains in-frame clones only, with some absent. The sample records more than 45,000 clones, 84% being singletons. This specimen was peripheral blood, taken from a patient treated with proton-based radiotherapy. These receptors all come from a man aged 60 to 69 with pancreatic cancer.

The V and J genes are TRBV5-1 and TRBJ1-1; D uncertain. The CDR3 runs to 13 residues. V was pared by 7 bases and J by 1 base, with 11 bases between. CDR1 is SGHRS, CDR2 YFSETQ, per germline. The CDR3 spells CASSGIANTEAFF. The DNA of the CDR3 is TGCGCCAGCTCGGGAATTGCGAACACTGAAGCTTTCTTT. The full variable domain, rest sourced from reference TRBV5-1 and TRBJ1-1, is KAGVTQTPRYLIKTRGQQVTLSCSPISGHRSVSWYQQTPGQGLQFLFEYFSETQRNKGNFPGRFSGRQFSNSRSEMNVSTLELGDSALYLCASSGIANTEAFFGQGTRLTVV.

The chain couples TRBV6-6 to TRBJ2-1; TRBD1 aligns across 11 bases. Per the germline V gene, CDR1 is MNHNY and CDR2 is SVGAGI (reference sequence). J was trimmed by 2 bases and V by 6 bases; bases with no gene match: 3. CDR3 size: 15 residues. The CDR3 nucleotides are TGTGCCAGCAGCTCGGACAGGGGGCCCTACAATGAGCAGTTCTTC. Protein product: CASSSDRGPYNEQFF.

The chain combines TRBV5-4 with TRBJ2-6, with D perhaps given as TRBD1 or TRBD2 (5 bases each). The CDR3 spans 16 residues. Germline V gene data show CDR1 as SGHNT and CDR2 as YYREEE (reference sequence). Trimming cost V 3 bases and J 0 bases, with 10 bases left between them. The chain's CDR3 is CASSSPGRSGANVLTF. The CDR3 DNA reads TGTGCCAGCAGCTCACCGGGGCGCTCTGGGGCCAACGTCCTGACTTTC.

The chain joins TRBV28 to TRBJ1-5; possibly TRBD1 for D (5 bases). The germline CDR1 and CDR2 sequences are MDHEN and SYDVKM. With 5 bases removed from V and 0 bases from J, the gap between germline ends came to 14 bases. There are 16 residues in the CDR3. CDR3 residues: CASSRRGGLSNQPQHF. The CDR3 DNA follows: TGTGCCAGCAGTCGCCGTGGGGGACTTAGCAATCAGCCCCAGCATTTT.

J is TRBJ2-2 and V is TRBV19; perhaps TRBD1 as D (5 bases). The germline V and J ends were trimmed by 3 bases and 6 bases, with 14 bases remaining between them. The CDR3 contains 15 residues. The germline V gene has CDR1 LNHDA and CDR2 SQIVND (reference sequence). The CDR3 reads CASSMADTKAGELFF. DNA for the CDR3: TGTGCCAGTAGTATGGCGGACACTAAGGCCGGGGAGCTGTTTTTT.

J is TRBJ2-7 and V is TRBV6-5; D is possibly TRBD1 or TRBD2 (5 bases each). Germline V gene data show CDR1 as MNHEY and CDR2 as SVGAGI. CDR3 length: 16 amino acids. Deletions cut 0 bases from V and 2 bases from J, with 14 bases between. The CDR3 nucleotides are TGTGCCAGCAGTTACTCGAGTCGGGGCGGACCCTACGAGCAGTACTTC. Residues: CASSYSSRGGPYEQYF.

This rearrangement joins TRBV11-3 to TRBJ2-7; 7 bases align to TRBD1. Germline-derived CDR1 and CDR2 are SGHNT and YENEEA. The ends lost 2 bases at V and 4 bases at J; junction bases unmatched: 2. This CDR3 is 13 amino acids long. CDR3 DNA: TGTGCCAGCAGCTTACAGACAGGGTACGAGCAGTACTTC. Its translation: CASSLQTGYEQYF.

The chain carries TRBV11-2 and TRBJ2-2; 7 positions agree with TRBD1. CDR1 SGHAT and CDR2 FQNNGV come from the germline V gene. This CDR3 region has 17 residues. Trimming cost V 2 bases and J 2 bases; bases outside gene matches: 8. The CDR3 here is CASSLRGQNLNTGELFF. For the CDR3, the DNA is TGTGCCAGCAGCTTAAGGGGACAGAATTTAAACACCGGGGAGCTGTTTTTT.

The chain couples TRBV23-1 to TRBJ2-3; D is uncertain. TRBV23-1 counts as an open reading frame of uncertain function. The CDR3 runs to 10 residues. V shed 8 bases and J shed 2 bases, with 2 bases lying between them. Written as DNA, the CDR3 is TGCGCCAGCCCCACAGATACGCAGTATTTT. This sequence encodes CASPTDTQYF.

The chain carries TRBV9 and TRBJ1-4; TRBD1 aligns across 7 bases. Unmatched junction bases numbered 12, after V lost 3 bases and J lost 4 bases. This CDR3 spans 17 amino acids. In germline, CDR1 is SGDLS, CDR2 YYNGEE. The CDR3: CASSAMTGKGLNEKLFF. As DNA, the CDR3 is TGTGCCAGCAGCGCTATGACAGGGAAGGGTCTTAATGAAAAACTGTTTTTT.

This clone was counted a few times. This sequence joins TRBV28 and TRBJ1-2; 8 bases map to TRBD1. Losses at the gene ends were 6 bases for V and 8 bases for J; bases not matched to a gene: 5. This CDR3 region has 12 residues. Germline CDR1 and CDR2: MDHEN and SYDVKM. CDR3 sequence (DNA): TGTGCCAGCAGGGACAGGGTAAGAGGCTACACCTTC. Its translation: CASRDRVRGYTF.